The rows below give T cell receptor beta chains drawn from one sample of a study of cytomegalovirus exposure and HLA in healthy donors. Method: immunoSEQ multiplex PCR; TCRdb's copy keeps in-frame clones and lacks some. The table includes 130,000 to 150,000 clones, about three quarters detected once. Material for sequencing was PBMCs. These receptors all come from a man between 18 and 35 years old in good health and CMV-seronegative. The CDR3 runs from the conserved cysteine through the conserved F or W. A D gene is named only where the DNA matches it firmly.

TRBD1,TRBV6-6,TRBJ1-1,CASDTGGTEAFF
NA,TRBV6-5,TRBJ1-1,CASSYSAGANTEAFF
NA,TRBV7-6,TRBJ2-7,CASSLFAGTVGAYEQYF
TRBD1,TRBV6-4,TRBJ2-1,CASSDSATGGDEQFF
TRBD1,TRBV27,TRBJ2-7,CASSFDRAGYEQYF
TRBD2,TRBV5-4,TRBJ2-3,CASSSSGGAGDTQYF
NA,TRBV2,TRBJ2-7,CASRVSGAYEQYF
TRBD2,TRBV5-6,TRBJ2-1,CASSPWKGTRRTSGREQFF
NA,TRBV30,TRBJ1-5,CAWSPRAVSFHQPQHF
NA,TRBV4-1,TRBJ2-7,CASGVAAGEYEQYF
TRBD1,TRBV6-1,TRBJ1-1,CASSRQGMTEAFF
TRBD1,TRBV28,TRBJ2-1,CASSPSGGPYNEQFF
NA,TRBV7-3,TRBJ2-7,CASSYAAPPGEQYF
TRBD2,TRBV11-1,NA,CASSLRLAGLNEQYF
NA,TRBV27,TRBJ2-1,CASSLQGSNEQFF
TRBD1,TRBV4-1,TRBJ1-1,CASSHRDRGHTEAFF
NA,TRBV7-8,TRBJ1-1,CASSLAAGLNTEAFF
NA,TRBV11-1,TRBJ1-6,CASSLDASLTLAPLHF
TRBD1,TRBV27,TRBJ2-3,CASSSPGQPDTQYF
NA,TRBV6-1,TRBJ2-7,CASSVGGLMTSYEQYF
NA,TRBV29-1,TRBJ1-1,CSVGGGFGTEAFF
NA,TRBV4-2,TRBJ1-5,CASSQDFSQGVNQPQHF
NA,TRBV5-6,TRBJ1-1,CASSLGYSGGTEAFF
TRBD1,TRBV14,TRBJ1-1,CASSLAPIGTGHLENTEAFF
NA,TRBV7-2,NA,CASSVRWGLNYEQYF
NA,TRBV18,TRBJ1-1,CASSPLLGGSAEAFF
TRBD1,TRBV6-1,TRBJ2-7,CASSDPGQGIYEQYF
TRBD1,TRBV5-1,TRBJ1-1,CASSLATGVLNTEAFF
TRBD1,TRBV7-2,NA,CASSLDSGTGYEQYF
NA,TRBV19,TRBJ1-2,CASRPQGGANYGYTF
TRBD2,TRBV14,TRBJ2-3,CASSQLRTSGDTDTQYF
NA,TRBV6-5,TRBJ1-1,CASSRGWVTEAFF
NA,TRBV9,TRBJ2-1,CASSVVAGAYNEQFF
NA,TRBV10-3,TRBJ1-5,CAIRGGSGSNQPQHF
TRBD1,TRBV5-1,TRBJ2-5,CASSYRGGDKETQYF
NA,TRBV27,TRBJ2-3,CASERLGQTDTQYF
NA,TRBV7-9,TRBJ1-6,CASSSQGNSPLHF
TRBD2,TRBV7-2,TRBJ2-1,CASSPLAGFYNEQFF
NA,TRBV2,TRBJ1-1,CASRGDSMNTEAFF
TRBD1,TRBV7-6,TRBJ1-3,CASSVLPGQESSGNTIYF
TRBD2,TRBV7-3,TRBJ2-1,CASSFGRGLNEQFF
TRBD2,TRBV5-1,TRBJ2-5,CASSLLGTSGTRQETQYF
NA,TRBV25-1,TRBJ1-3,CASSELEGLSSGNTIYF
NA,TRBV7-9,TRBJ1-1,CASSLILSTEAFF
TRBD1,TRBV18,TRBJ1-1,CASSPRQGVYEAFF
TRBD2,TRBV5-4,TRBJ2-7,CASSLGWTSGSSHEQYF
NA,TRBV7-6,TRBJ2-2,CASSLVSVSGELFF
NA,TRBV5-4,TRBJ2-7,CASSLFPESSYEQYF
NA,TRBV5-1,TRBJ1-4,CASSLSGARGEKLFF
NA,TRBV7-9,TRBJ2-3,CASSPQGSTDTQYF
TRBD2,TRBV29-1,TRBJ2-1,CSVATSLGEQFF
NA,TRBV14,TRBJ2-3,CASSQGRSGLSTDTQYF
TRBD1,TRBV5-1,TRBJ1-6,CASSTEGTGSSPLHF
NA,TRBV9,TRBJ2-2,CASSVSQRAQTGELFF